This TCR beta chain is from a study of beta chain features in type 1 diabetes. Study-wide results and limits: Reduced insertions and increased deletions marked VDJ junctions in type 1 diabetes patients. Type 1 diabetes patients had TCRB CDR3s that were shorter (moderately but significantly so) in all four CD4+ subsets.

V lost 6 bases and J lost 4, with 15 bases in between. This CDR3 has 14 residues. The germline V gene encodes CDR1 ENHRY and CDR2 SYGVKD. This clone was counted a few times. The antigen is undetermined. Every isolated RNA sample was fully reverse transcribed, so sequencing captured expressed TCRB transcripts. The assay was immunoSEQ multiplex PCR, and TCRdb's table has in-frame clones only and misses some. The table records about 700,000 clones, 13% of them present only once. The chain carries TRBV10-3 and TRBJ2-5; a possible D gene is TRBD1 (7 bases). Specimen: naive CD4+ T cells from blood. The receptor's source is a man aged 18 to 29 with type 1 diabetes. CDR3 coding DNA: TGTGCCATCAGCTCCAGCCAGGGGGGAGAGACCCAGTACTTC. Translating gives CAISSSQGGETQYF.